Below are 19 T cell receptor beta chains sequenced from a single sample in a study of T cells in localized non-small cell lung cancer. Generated by immunoSEQ multiplex PCR, the TCRdb table keeps only in-frame clones and is missing some. The sample records 1,500 to 2,000 clones, around 28% being singletons. The sample was lung tumor tissue, taken before any cancer treatment. These receptors were collected from a woman between 40 and 69 years old with stage II lung adenocarcinoma.

This clone was seen only a few times. J is TRBJ2-7 and V is TRBV5-1, with 9 bases matching TRBD1. J was trimmed by 6 bases and V by 4 bases; bases with no gene match: 14. This CDR3 comprises 16 residues. From germline, CDR1 is SGHRS and CDR2 YFSETQ. CDR3 amino acids: CASSGRPGQGIPEQYF. CDR3 DNA sequence: TGCGCCAGCAGCGGGCGTCCGGGACAGGGTATCCCCGAGCAGTACTTC.

This clone has only one observation. The gene calls are TRBV19 and TRBJ2-2; 12 bases are a match to TRBD2. The CDR3 contains 16 residues. CDR1 is LNHDA, CDR2 SQIVND, per germline (reference sequence). Trimming cost V 7 bases and J 3 bases; bases outside gene matches: 6. DNA of the CDR3: TGTGCCAGTATTAAACTAGCGGGAGGAGACACCGGGGAGCTGTTTTTT. Translating gives CASIKLAGGDTGELFF.

V gene TRBV19 combines with J gene TRBJ1-1; 10 nucleotides match TRBD1. V gave up 9 bases and J gave up 1 base; unmatched junction bases: 5. This CDR3 contains 14 residues. The V gene's germline CDR1 is LNHDA and CDR2 SQIVND (reference sequence). The CDR3 loop is CASPRTGGNTEAFF. The CDR3 region has the DNA TGTGCCAGCCCCAGGACAGGGGGGAACACTGAAGCTTTCTTT. The full variable domain, its missing parts supplied by reference TRBV19 and TRBJ1-1, is DGGITQSPKYLFRKEGQNVTLSCEQNLNHDAMYWYRQDPGQGLRLIYYSQIVNDFQKGDIAEGYSVSREKKESFPLTVTSAQKNPTAFYLCASPRTGGNTEAFFGQGTRLTVV.

CDR3 region: CASSPEGGELFF. In nucleotides, the CDR3 is TGTGCCAGCAGCCCCGAGGGGGGGGAGCTGTTTTTT. The chain uses TRBV9 and TRBJ2-2; either TRBD1 or TRBD2 may fit D (5 bases each). V lost 4 bases and J lost 8, with 9 bases in between. The germline V gene encodes CDR1 SGDLS and CDR2 YYNGEE. The CDR3 consists of 12 residues. Filled out from reference TRBV9 and TRBJ2-2, the complete variable domain reads DSGVTQTPKHLITATGQRVTLRCSPRSGDLSVYWYQQSLDQGLQFLIQYYNGEERAKGNILERFSAQQFPDLHSELNLSSLELGDSALYFCASSPEGGELFFGEGSRLTVL.

This clone turned up a few times. The chain is built from TRBV6-8 and TRBJ2-1, with 8 bases fitting TRBD1. Germline assignment: CDR1 MNHGY and CDR2 SAAAGT. V dropped 2 bases and J dropped 7; count of bases not matched to a gene: 7. The CDR3 has 15 residues. CDR3 in amino acids: CASSYTTGGRNEQFF. The CDR3 DNA sequence: TGTGCCAGCAGTTACACAACAGGGGGACGGAATGAGCAGTTCTTC.

The CDR3 spells CASSFHRDRLYGYTF. The DNA of the CDR3 is TGTGCCAGCAGCTTCCACCGCGACAGGCTCTATGGCTACACCTTC. J is TRBJ1-2 and V is TRBV11-3; the D gene is possibly TRBD1 (6 bases). The germline V and J ends were trimmed by 3 bases and 4 bases, with 15 bases remaining between them. Germline CDR1 reads SGHNT; CDR2 reads YENEEA. This CDR3 comprises 15 residues.

The V call is TRBV28, the J call TRBJ1-2; D not resolved. CDR1 MDHEN and CDR2 SYDVKM come from the germline V gene. V gave up 8 bases and J gave up 7 bases, with 17 bases separating them. This CDR3 contains 13 residues. CDR3 sequence reads: CASADYQAAGYTF. CDR3 bases: TGTGCCAGCGCCGACTACCAGGCAGCTGGCTACACCTTC.

This clone is judged medium-sized. The chain uses TRBV23-1 and TRBJ1-2, with D unclear. TRBV23-1 is flagged as an ORF with uncertain function. With 6 bases removed from V and 5 bases from J, the gap between germline ends came to 13 bases. The CDR3 is 13 amino acids. CDR3 nucleotides: TGCGCCAGCAGCCCTTTGAATTCGTATGGCTACACCTTC. Its protein product is CASSPLNSYGYTF.

This clone was recorded a few times. The rearrangement links TRBV30 to TRBJ2-1; D not certain. This CDR3 has 15 residues. Trimming took 3 bases from V and 0 from J, leaving 12 bases between them. Germline CDR1 and CDR2: GTSNPN and SVGIG (reference sequence). CDR3 DNA: TGTGCCTGGAGCTCCGGCGGCAGCTCCTACAATGAGCAGTTCTTC. Translating gives CAWSSGGSSYNEQFF.

The rearrangement links TRBV19 to TRBJ2-5; 8 nucleotides match TRBD1. The CDR3 runs to 15 residues. Per the germline V gene, CDR1 is LNHDA and CDR2 is SQIVND (reference sequence). V dropped 7 bases and J dropped 2; count of bases not matched to a gene: 9. The CDR3 loop reads CASNQGAGWQETQYF. As DNA, the CDR3 is TGTGCCAGTAATCAGGGGGCGGGGTGGCAAGAGACCCAGTACTTC. Variable domain in full (rest from reference TRBV19 and TRBJ2-5): DGGITQSPKYLFRKEGQNVTLSCEQNLNHDAMYWYRQDPGQGLRLIYYSQIVNDFQKGDIAEGYSVSREKKESFPLTVTSAQKNPTAFYLCASNQGAGWQETQYFGPGTRLLVL.

This chain links TRBV5-1 with TRBJ1-4; D remains ambiguous. The CDR3 totals 14 residues. V was trimmed by 0 bases and J by 5 bases, leaving 8 bases between them. The germline V gene has CDR1 SGHRS and CDR2 YFSETQ. CDR3 DNA: TGCGCCAGCAGCTTGGGGAGGGTCAATGAAAAACTGTTTTTT. Its translation is CASSLGRVNEKLFF.

This clone was seen a single time. The V gene is TRBV29-1, the J gene TRBJ1-2; no firm D call. The CDR3 has 14 residues. V lost 1 base and J 0 bases, leaving 9 bases between the germline ends. Germline V gives CDR1 SQVTM, CDR2 ANQGSEA. CDR3 sequence (DNA): TGCAGCGTTGAAGGGGCGAGGTCTAACTATGGCTACACCTTC. It translates to CSVEGARSNYGYTF.

By proportion, this clone is large. This chain joins TRBV9 and TRBJ2-3; D perhaps matches TRBD2 (5 bases). V was pared by 0 bases and J by 2 bases, with 16 bases between. This CDR3 region has 17 residues. The germline V gene encodes CDR1 SGDLS and CDR2 YYNGEE. The DNA for the CDR3 is TGTGCCAGCAGCGTAGAGAGCGGTAGCAGCAACACAGATACGCAGTATTTT. This encodes CASSVESGSSNTDTQYF. The full variable domain, in which reference TRBV9 and TRBJ2-3 provide the parts outside the CDR3, is DSGVTQTPKHLITATGQRVTLRCSPRSGDLSVYWYQQSLDQGLQFLIQYYNGEERAKGNILERFSAQQFPDLHSELNLSSLELGDSALYFCASSVESGSSNTDTQYFGPGTRLTVL.

This clone has more than one count but fewer than ten. CDR3 loop: CASSLSGGNTIYF. CDR3 DNA: TGTGCCAGCAGTTTATCTGGAGGAAACACCATATATTTT. This chain joins TRBV28 and TRBJ1-3; the D is unclear. The V and J ends lost 1 base and 4 bases respectively, with 5 bases between them. The CDR3 sequence is 13 residues long. Germline V gives CDR1 MDHEN, CDR2 SYDVKM.

The chain employs TRBV6-8 and TRBJ2-1, with 14 positions matching TRBD2. Germline assignment: CDR1 MNHGY and CDR2 SAAAGT. J lost 10 bases, V lost 10 bases, and 6 bases had no gene match. This CDR3 is built from 13 residues. This chain's CDR3 is CAIGTSGSREQFF. The CDR3 DNA reads TGTGCCATAGGGACTAGCGGGAGCCGCGAGCAGTTCTTC.

By share, this clone counts as medium-sized (0.01 to 0.1%). The chain employs TRBV11-3 and TRBJ2-7; 16 nucleotides align to TRBD2. The CDR3 totals 15 residues. With 5 bases clipped from V and 12 bases from J, the junction kept 10 bases outside the gene matches. From germline, CDR1 is SGHNT and CDR2 YENEEA. The CDR3 nucleotides read TGTGCCAGCAGCCTTGGAGGGACTAGCGGGAGGGCCCCGTACTTC. Encoded protein: CASSLGGTSGRAPYF.

This chain connects TRBV18 to TRBJ2-1; weak D call: TRBD2 (6 bases). The V gene's germline CDR1 is KGHSH and CDR2 LQKENI. The V end was cut by 6 bases, the J end by 5 bases, with 23 bases between. The CDR3 runs 17 residues. The CDR3 region is CASSPLRVGTGDNEQFF. The CDR3 region has the DNA TGTGCCAGCTCCCCGTTACGTGTTGGGACTGGGGACAATGAGCAGTTCTTC.

J is TRBJ1-5 and V is TRBV28, with D possibly being TRBD1 (5 bases). Germline V gives CDR1 MDHEN, CDR2 SYDVKM. CDR3 size: 14 residues. V lost 4 bases, J lost 6 bases, and 13 bases lay in between. The CDR3 nucleotides are TGTGCCAGCAGTTCGGGGGATGGCGGTCAGCCCCAGCATTTT. Protein product: CASSSGDGGQPQHF.

The rearrangement joins TRBV11-3 to TRBJ2-2; D assignment may be TRBD1 or TRBD2 (5 bases each). Trimming left V 5 bases short and J 2 bases short, with 12 bases between. CDR3 length: 15 residues. Germline V gene data show CDR1 as SGHNT and CDR2 as YENEEA. Here the CDR3 DNA reads TGTGCCAGCAGCCATCAGGGAGATAACACCGGGGAGCTGTTTTTT. The encoded protein is CASSHQGDNTGELFF.